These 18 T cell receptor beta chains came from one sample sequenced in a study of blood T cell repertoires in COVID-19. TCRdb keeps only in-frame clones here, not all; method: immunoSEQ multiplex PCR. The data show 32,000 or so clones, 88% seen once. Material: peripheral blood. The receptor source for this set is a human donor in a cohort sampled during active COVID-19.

The CDR3 region is CASRPLPSGEQFF. The CDR3, as DNA: TGTGCCAGCAGACCCCTGCCTAGCGGGGAGCAGTTCTTC. The J gene is TRBJ2-1, the V gene TRBV3-1 (or the pseudogene TRBV3-2), with 8 bases lining up with TRBD2. V shed 6 bases and J 10 bases; nucleotides not matched to a gene: 8. Germline CDR1 LGHDT, CDR2 YNNKEL (reference sequence). The CDR3 loop spans 13 amino acids.

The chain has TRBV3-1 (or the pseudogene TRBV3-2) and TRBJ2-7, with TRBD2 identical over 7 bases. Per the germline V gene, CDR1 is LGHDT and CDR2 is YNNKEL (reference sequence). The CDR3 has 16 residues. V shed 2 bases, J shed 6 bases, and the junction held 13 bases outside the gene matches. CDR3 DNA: TGTGCCAGCAGCCAAAATGGATGGGCGGGAGTCTCCGAGCAGTACTTC. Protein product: CASSQNGWAGVSEQYF.

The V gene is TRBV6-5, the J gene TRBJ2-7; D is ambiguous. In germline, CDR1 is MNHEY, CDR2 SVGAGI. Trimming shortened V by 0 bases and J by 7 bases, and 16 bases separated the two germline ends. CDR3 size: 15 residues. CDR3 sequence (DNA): TGTGCCAGCAGTTACTCGCTCGGTCCGACGAGGGAGCAGTACTTC. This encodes CASSYSLGPTREQYF.

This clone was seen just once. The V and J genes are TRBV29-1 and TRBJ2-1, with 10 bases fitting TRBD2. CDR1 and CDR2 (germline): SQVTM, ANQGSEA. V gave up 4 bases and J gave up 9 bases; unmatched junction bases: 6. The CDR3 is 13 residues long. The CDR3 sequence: CSVGLAGGFEQFF. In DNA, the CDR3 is TGCAGCGTTGGTTTAGCGGGGGGCTTTGAGCAGTTCTTC.

CDR3 DNA sequence: TGCGCCAGCAGCCCCGGACAGGGAAGAACTGAAGCTTTCTTT. This sequence encodes CASSPGQGRTEAFF. The V gene is TRBV5-1, the J gene TRBJ1-1; TRBD1 matches at 8 bases. Germline CDR1 is SGHRS and CDR2 is YFSETQ. V was pared by 4 bases and J by 5 bases, with 7 bases of the junction left unmatched. This CDR3 comprises 14 residues.

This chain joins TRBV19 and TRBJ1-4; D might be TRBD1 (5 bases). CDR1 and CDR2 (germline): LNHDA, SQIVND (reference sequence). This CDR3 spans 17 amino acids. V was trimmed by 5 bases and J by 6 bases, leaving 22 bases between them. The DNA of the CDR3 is TGTGCCAGTAGTGCACAGGCCCCCCCCCTGGCGGATGAAAAACTGTTTTTT. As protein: CASSAQAPPLADEKLFF.

The CDR3 loop is CASSPEGPEGDTQYF. CDR3 bases: TGTGCCAGCTCACCCGAGGGCCCCGAGGGAGATACGCAGTATTTT. The genes are TRBV18 and TRBJ2-3; a weak D match, TRBD2 (5 bases). Per the germline V gene, CDR1 is KGHSH and CDR2 is LQKENI. Trimming cost V 3 bases and J 5 bases, with 15 bases left between them. This CDR3 has 15 amino acids.

CDR3 in amino acids: CASSSPHPGSSGNTIYF. The CDR3 DNA reads as TGTGCCAGCAGTTCACCCCACCCGGGGTCCTCTGGAAACACCATATATTTT. The chain joins TRBV28 to TRBJ1-3; no firm D call. Per germline, CDR1 MDHEN and CDR2 SYDVKM. The V end lost 4 bases, the J end lost 0 bases, and 16 bases lay between the germline ends. This CDR3 has 17 residues.

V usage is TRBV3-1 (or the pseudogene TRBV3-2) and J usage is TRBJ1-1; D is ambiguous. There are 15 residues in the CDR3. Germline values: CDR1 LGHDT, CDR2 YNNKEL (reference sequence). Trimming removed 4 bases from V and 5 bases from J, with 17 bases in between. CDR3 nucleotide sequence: TGTGCCAGCAGCCCAAGATCACGGTATCGGACTGAAGCTTTCTTT. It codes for CASSPRSRYRTEAFF.

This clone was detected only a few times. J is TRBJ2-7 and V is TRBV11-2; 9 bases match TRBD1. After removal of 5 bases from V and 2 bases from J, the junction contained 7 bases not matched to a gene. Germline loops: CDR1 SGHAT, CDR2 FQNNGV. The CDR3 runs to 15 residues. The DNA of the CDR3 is TGTGCCAGCAGCATAAGACAGGGGGGGGCCTACGAGCAGTACTTC. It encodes CASSIRQGGAYEQYF.

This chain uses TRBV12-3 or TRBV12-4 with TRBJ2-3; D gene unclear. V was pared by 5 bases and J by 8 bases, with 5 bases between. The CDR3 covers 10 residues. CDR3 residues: CASSRGTQYF. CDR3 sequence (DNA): TGTGCCAGCAGTAGAGGTACGCAGTATTTT.

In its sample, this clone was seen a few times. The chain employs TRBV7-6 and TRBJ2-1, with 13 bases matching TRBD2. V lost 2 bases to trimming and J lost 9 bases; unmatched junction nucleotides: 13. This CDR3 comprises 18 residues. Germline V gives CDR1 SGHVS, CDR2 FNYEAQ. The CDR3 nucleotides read TGTGCCAGCAGCTTAACCGACGTACTAGCGGGGGGGCCGATTGAGCAGTTCTTC. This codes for CASSLTDVLAGGPIEQFF.

CDR3 bases: TGTGCCAGCAGTCCCGGCGGGGGGTCGTTAGGCTACACCTTC. Translation: CASSPGGGSLGYTF. The chain uses TRBV6-5 and TRBJ1-2; a possible D gene is TRBD1 (5 bases). There are 14 residues in the CDR3. Per germline, CDR1 MNHEY and CDR2 SVGAGI. V dropped 5 bases and J dropped 8 bases, with 18 bases sitting between them.

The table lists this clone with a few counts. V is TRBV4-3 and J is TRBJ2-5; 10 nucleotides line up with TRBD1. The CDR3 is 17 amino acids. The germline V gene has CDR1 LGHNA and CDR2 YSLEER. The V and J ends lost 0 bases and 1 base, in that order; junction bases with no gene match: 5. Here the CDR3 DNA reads TGCGCCAGCAGCCAAGATGGGACAGGGGCGATCCAAGAGACCCAGTACTTC. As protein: CASSQDGTGAIQETQYF.

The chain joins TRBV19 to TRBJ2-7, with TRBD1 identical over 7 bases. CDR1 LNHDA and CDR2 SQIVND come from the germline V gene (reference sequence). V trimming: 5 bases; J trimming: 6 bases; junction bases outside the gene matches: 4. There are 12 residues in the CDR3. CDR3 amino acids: CASSWTGTEQYF. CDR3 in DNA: TGTGCCAGTAGTTGGACAGGAACCGAGCAGTACTTC.

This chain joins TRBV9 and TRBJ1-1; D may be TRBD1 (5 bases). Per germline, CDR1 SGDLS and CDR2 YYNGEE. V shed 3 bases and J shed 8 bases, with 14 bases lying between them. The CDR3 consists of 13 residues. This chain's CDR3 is CASSASGGEEAFF. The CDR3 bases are TGTGCCAGCAGCGCCTCCGGGGGGGAAGAAGCTTTCTTT.

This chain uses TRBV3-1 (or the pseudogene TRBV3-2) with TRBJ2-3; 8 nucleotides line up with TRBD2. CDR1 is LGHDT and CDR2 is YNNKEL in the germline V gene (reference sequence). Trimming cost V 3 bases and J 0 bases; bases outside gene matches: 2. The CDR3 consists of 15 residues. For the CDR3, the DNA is TGTGCCAGCAGCCACCGACTAGCGAGCACAGATACGCAGTATTTT. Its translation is CASSHRLASTDTQYF.

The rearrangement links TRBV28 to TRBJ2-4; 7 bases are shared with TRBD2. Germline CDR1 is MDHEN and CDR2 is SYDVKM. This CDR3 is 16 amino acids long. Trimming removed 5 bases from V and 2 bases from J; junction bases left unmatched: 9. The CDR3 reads CASSLQQAGSKNIQYF. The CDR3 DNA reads TGTGCCAGCAGTCTACAGCAAGCGGGATCCAAAAACATTCAGTACTTC.